The 8 T cell receptor beta chains below all came from one sample that was sequenced in a study of the immune and genomic landscape of osteosarcoma (dated by TCRdb to the early 2020s). Receptor libraries were prepared by the immunoSEQ multiplex PCR assay. The source is immuneACCESS, and TCRdb retained only in-frame sequences with V and J called. Part of the clones is not carried over; for the studies checked, unresolved V genes explain less than half of this, and the remainder is unexplained. This sample holds about 720 clones; 60% to 75% were observed only once. The ten largest clonotypes hold 36% of the sample. Sequenced sample: metastatic tumor tissue from the lung. Per the publication, the cell subset or site label means: lung metastasis of osteosarcoma. The receptors derive from a boy between 5 and 17 years old with osteosarcoma. The age is the age at diagnosis.

The CDR3 coding sequence is TGTGCCAGCAGCCCGTCCCCCAGCGGTCTTAGCACAGATACGCAGTATTTT. Protein product: CASSPSPSGLSTDTQYF. The V call is TRBV7-3, the J call TRBJ2-3; possible D gene TRBD2, 5 bases. This CDR3 has 17 amino acids. With 5 bases removed from V and 0 bases from J, the gap between germline ends came to 18 bases. Germline CDR1 SGHTA, CDR2 FQGTGA.

This rearrangement joins TRBV7-3 to TRBJ2-7; unclear D gene. The germline V and J ends were trimmed by 5 bases and 2 bases, with 10 bases remaining between them. The germline CDR1 and CDR2 sequences are SGHTA and FQGTGA. This CDR3 is 13 amino acids long. The CDR3 sequence is CASSVGPAYEQYF. The DNA of the CDR3 is TGTGCCAGCAGCGTCGGACCCGCCTACGAGCAGTACTTC.

This chain links TRBV11-2 with TRBJ2-7; perhaps TRBD1 as D (6 bases). Looked up from germline, CDR1 is SGHAT and CDR2 is FQNNGV. CDR3 length: 16 amino acids. V was shortened by 4 bases and J by 1 base, with 17 bases between the two germline ends. The CDR3 is CASSSAGTQGSYEQYF. The CDR3 nucleotides read TGTGCCAGCAGCTCCGCCGGGACCCAGGGGTCCTACGAGCAGTACTTC.

The chain employs TRBV7-8 and TRBJ2-2; a possible D gene is TRBD1 (7 bases). Germline loops: CDR1 SGHVS, CDR2 FQNEAQ. V was cut by 5 bases and J by 6 bases, with 16 bases left in between. This CDR3 has 15 residues. DNA of the CDR3: TGTGCCAGCAGCCAGAGCCAGGGGGAGGCCGGGGAGCTGTTTTTT. It encodes CASSQSQGEAGELFF.

V and J are TRBV6-1 and TRBJ2-1, with 10 bases aligning to TRBD2. V dropped 2 bases and J dropped 2; count of bases not matched to a gene: 0. The CDR3 loop spans 15 amino acids. Germline loops: CDR1 MNHNS, CDR2 SASEGT. The CDR3 spells CASSELAGAYNEQFF. DNA for the CDR3: TGTGCCAGCAGTGAACTAGCGGGAGCCTACAATGAGCAGTTCTTC.

This chain connects TRBV27 to TRBJ1-5; maybe TRBD1 (6 bases). CDR3 length: 19 residues. The germline V gene has CDR1 MNHEY and CDR2 SMNVEV (reference sequence). Deletions cut 5 bases from V and 2 bases from J, with 25 bases between. The CDR3 spells CASSTNRGGASRGNQPQHF. DNA of the CDR3: TGTGCCAGCAGTACTAACCGCGGGGGGGCGTCGAGGGGCAATCAGCCCCAGCATTTT.

V gene TRBV5-4 combines with J gene TRBJ2-2; D possibly corresponds to TRBD1 (6 bases). Looked up from germline, CDR1 is SGHNT and CDR2 is YYREEE (reference sequence). V was cut by 4 bases and J by 2 bases, with 9 bases left in between. The CDR3 has 14 amino acids. This CDR3 is CASSPGTNTGELFF. The CDR3 DNA sequence: TGTGCCAGCAGCCCCGGGACAAACACCGGGGAGCTGTTTTTT. The variable domain in full, with the rest retrieved from reference TRBV5-4 and TRBJ2-2, is ETGVTQSPTHLIKTRGQQVTLRCSSQSGHNTVSWYQQALGQGPQFIFQYYREEENGRGNFPPRFSGLQFPNYSSELNVNALELDDSALYLCASSPGTNTGELFFGEGSRLTVL.

V and J are TRBV5-6 and TRBJ1-1; no definite D call. The CDR3 has 16 amino acids. The V end was cut by 0 bases, the J end by 1 base, with 13 bases between. Germline CDR1 reads SGHDT; CDR2 reads YYEEEE. The CDR3 nucleotides read TGTGCCAGCAGCTTGGTGGGGTCTACCTGGAACACTGAAGCTTTCTTT. It is translated as CASSLVGSTWNTEAFF.